The source of this TCR beta chain is a study of blood T cell repertoires in COVID-19. In the study overall: Nucleic acid was either cDNA or gDNA, and it came from T cells, B-cell-depleted T cells, or PBMCs.

This CDR3 is built from 17 residues. Germline CDR1 and CDR2: SGHTA and FQGNSA. J gave up 2 bases and V 5 bases, and 7 bases lay outside the gene matches. TCRdb's table, derived via immunoSEQ multiplex PCR, lists solely in-frame clones and lacks some. The repertoire holds about 86,000 clones, 75% to 90% seen once, with 30% to 35% in the top ten. This receptor was taken from a woman of 80 years or more with active or convalescent COVID-19. Specimen: peripheral blood. The V gene is TRBV7-2, the J gene TRBJ2-3, with TRBD2 identical over 13 bases. The CDR3 coding sequence is TGTGCCAGCAGCGACCGACTAGCGGGGGGCTTCACAGATACGCAGTATTTT. Translating it yields CASSDRLAGGFTDTQYF.